A single sample gave rise to the 31 T cell receptor beta chains below, sequenced in a study of blood T cell repertoires in COVID-19. Using immunoSEQ multiplex PCR, the repertoire was profiled, and TCRdb retains in-frame clones only, with some absent. The sample shows some 140,000 clones, roughly 79% of them seen only once. Sequencing was performed on peripheral blood. All receptors come from a human donor in a cohort sampled during active COVID-19.

The chain carries TRBV7-9 and TRBJ1-1; possibly TRBD1 for D (5 bases). This CDR3 is built from 14 residues. With 5 bases removed from V and 0 bases from J, the gap between germline ends came to 10 bases. Germline CDR1 is SEHNR and CDR2 is FQNEAQ (reference sequence). The CDR3 region has the DNA TGTGCCAGCAGCCGAGACAGAATGAACACTGAAGCTTTCTTT. Translation: CASSRDRMNTEAFF. The complete variable domain, with remaining parts taken from reference TRBV7-9 and TRBJ1-1, reads DTGVSQNPRHKITKRGQNVTFRCDPISEHNRLYWYRQTLGQGPEFLTYFQNEAQLEKSRLLSDRFSAERPKGSFSTLEIQRTEQGDSAMYLCASSRDRMNTEAFFGQGTRLTVV.

This clone was found a few times. V and J are TRBV6-5 and TRBJ2-7; 10 bases agree with TRBD1. The germline V gene encodes CDR1 MNHEY and CDR2 SVGAGI. The CDR3 runs to 13 residues. With 2 bases clipped from V and 5 bases from J, the junction kept 0 bases outside the gene matches. CDR3 in DNA: TGTGCCAGCAGTTACGGACAGGGGGACGAGCAGTACTTC. It translates to CASSYGQGDEQYF.

This rearrangement joins TRBV5-6 to TRBJ1-2; 11 bases match TRBD1. V dropped 2 bases and J dropped 8; count of bases not matched to a gene: 5. The CDR3 length is 14 residues. Germline assignment: CDR1 SGHDT and CDR2 YYEEEE. The CDR3 region is CASSFGQGAGGYTF. CDR3 coding DNA: TGTGCCAGCAGCTTCGGACAGGGGGCAGGAGGCTACACCTTC.

The chain has TRBV25-1 and TRBJ1-1; D call uncertain. V was cut by 3 bases and J by 6 bases, with 11 bases left in between. Germline lookup yields CDR1 MGHDK and CDR2 SYGVNS. This CDR3 spans 13 amino acids. CDR3 in DNA: TGTGCCAGCAGTGACGGCGGGCCGCCTGAAGCTTTCTTT. The encoded protein is CASSDGGPPEAFF.

The V and J genes are TRBV6-6 and TRBJ2-2; 8 positions agree with TRBD1. The V and J ends lost 2 bases and 2 bases, in that order; junction bases with no gene match: 4. CDR1 is MNHNY, CDR2 SVGAGI, per germline (reference sequence). The CDR3 is made up of 16 amino acids. For the CDR3, the DNA is TGTGCCAGCAGTTACCTGGGACAGGCCAACACCGGGGAGCTGTTTTTT. Translating gives CASSYLGQANTGELFF.

This clone was observed once. J is TRBJ2-7 and V is TRBV28; no clear D. The CDR3 consists of 14 residues. Germline-derived CDR1 and CDR2 are MDHEN and SYDVKM. V dropped 6 bases and J dropped 5 bases, with 17 bases sitting between them. CDR3 sequence reads: CASSLLTRFNEQYF. The CDR3 nucleotides read TGTGCCAGCAGCCTCCTCACCCGGTTCAACGAGCAGTACTTC.

The V call is TRBV6-5, the J call TRBJ2-7; D is undetermined. Germline-derived CDR1 and CDR2 are MNHEY and SVGAGI. There are 13 residues in the CDR3. Trimming pared 5 bases from V and 1 base from J, leaving 9 bases between. The CDR3 loop reads CASSLQKSYEQYF. The CDR3 bases are TGTGCCAGCAGTCTACAGAAGTCCTACGAGCAGTACTTC.

The rearrangement joins TRBV7-8 to TRBJ2-1; 7 bases are a match to TRBD2. The ends lost 0 bases at V and 10 bases at J; junction bases unmatched: 9. The CDR3 sequence is 15 residues long. Looked up from germline, CDR1 is SGHVS and CDR2 is FQNEAQ. The CDR3 here is CASSLAPPVGGEQFF. Written as DNA, the CDR3 is TGTGCCAGCAGCTTAGCACCCCCCGTCGGGGGGGAGCAGTTCTTC. The entire variable domain, with the rest obtained from reference TRBV7-8 and TRBJ2-1, is as follows: GAGVSQSPRYKVAKRGQDVALRCDPISGHVSLFWYQQALGQGPEFLTYFQNEAQLDKSGLPSDRFFAERPEGSVSTLKIQRTQQEDSAVYLCASSLAPPVGGEQFFGPGTRLTVL.

In regard to this clone: This CDR3 is also generated by other DNA sequences in the sample. The chain employs TRBV3-1 (or the pseudogene TRBV3-2) and TRBJ1-5, with 9 bases aligning to TRBD1. The CDR3 runs to 15 residues. Germline V gene data show CDR1 as LGHDT and CDR2 as YNNKEL (reference sequence). The V and J ends lost 0 bases and 6 bases, in that order; junction bases with no gene match: 3. CDR3 sequence (DNA): TGTGCCAGCAGCCAAGATGCGACAGGGGGTCAGCCCCAGCATTTT. This encodes CASSQDATGGQPQHF.

V gene TRBV5-6 combines with J gene TRBJ2-7, with 8 bases that match TRBD2. This CDR3 comprises 17 residues. Germline V lookup: CDR1 SGHDT, CDR2 YYEEEE. The V segment lost 2 bases and the J segment 5 bases; nucleotides outside the gene matches: 15. This chain's CDR3 is CASSFGPPGTSTHEQYF. In DNA, the CDR3 is TGTGCCAGCAGCTTTGGCCCTCCCGGGACTAGTACCCACGAGCAGTACTTC.

This CDR3 is CASSPEQGVDEQYF. The CDR3 region has the DNA TGTGCCAGCAGCCCAGAACAGGGTGTAGACGAGCAGTACTTC. The chain is built from TRBV3-1 (or the pseudogene TRBV3-2) and TRBJ2-7; D is possibly TRBD1 (6 bases). V was clipped by 4 bases and J by 5 bases, with 15 bases between them. CDR1 is LGHDT, CDR2 YNNKEL, per germline (reference sequence). This CDR3 region has 14 residues.

J is TRBJ1-2 and V is TRBV6-1, with D uncertain. CDR3 size: 13 residues. The germline V gene has CDR1 MNHNS and CDR2 SASEGT. Trimming stripped 3 bases from V and 4 bases from J, with 9 bases between. The CDR3 spells CASSDGRSYGYTF. The CDR3, as DNA: TGTGCCAGCAGTGACGGCAGGTCCTATGGCTACACCTTC.

The genes are TRBV19 and TRBJ2-3; 12 positions agree with TRBD2. The CDR3 is made up of 14 amino acids. V lost 4 bases, J lost 11 bases, and 7 bases stayed unmatched. The germline gives CDR1 LNHDA, CDR2 SQIVND (reference sequence). The DNA of the CDR3 is TGTGCCAGTAGTAACCCCCCGACTAGCGGGGGGCAGTATTTT. Translated: CASSNPPTSGGQYF.

The CDR3 DNA is TGTGCCAGCAGCTTAGATCATCAAGGCGGGGGGGTGAACAATGAGCAGTTCTTC. This sequence encodes CASSLDHQGGGVNNEQFF. The V call is TRBV11-3, the J call TRBJ2-1; 9 bases agree with TRBD2. The trim removed 0 bases at V and 5 bases at J, leaving 11 bases unmatched. The CDR3 is made up of 18 amino acids. Germline CDR1 SGHNT, CDR2 YENEEA.

This sequence joins TRBV7-8 and TRBJ1-2; 7 bases map to TRBD1. CDR3 length: 14 residues. Germline-derived CDR1 and CDR2 are SGHVS and FQNEAQ. Losses at the gene ends were 6 bases for V and 2 bases for J; bases not matched to a gene: 6. In nucleotides, the CDR3 is TGTGCCAGCAGTCCGGGACAGCGCAACTATGGCTACACCTTC. It translates to CASSPGQRNYGYTF.

The chain is built from TRBV5-6 and TRBJ1-6; 9 bases line up with TRBD1. Germline-derived CDR1 and CDR2 are SGHDT and YYEEEE. The CDR3 covers 14 residues. The junction had 5 bases not matched to a gene; V was cut back by 4 bases and J by 9 bases. The CDR3 bases are TGTGCCAGCAGCCACTGGGACAGGGCTTCACCCCTCCACTTT. This encodes CASSHWDRASPLHF.

The rearrangement uses TRBV11-2 and TRBJ1-1, with a weak D call TRBD1 (5 bases). This CDR3 is 14 amino acids long. Germline CDR1 is SGHAT and CDR2 is FQNNGV. V was shortened by 5 bases and J by 1 base, with 11 bases between the two germline ends. The CDR3 loop reads CASSPQTANTEAFF. The CDR3 nucleotides are TGTGCCAGCAGCCCTCAGACAGCGAACACTGAAGCTTTCTTT.

This clone was counted a single time. This rearrangement joins TRBV20-1 to TRBJ2-7; D perhaps matches TRBD2 (7 bases). Germline V lookup: CDR1 DFQATT, CDR2 SNEGSKA (reference sequence). The CDR3 is made up of 14 amino acids. V lost 3 bases and J 5 bases, leaving 17 bases between the germline ends. As DNA, the CDR3 is TGCAGTGCTAGTGTCGGGGGGCCCCGCGACGAGCAGTACTTC. This gives the protein CSASVGGPRDEQYF.

CDR3 sequence: CASSHGTLNTEAFF. DNA for the CDR3: TGTGCCAGCAGCCATGGGACTCTGAACACTGAAGCTTTCTTT. The rearrangement links TRBV3-1 (or the pseudogene TRBV3-2) to TRBJ1-1, with a weak D call TRBD1 (5 bases). Trimming took 3 bases from V and 0 from J, leaving 8 bases between them. Germline V lookup: CDR1 LGHDT, CDR2 YNNKEL (reference sequence). This CDR3 has 14 amino acids.

The rearrangement links TRBV5-1 to TRBJ2-5; TRBD1 matches at 9 bases. The CDR3 spans 16 residues. J lost 1 base, V lost 3 bases, and 7 bases had no gene match. Germline CDR1 and CDR2: SGHRS and YFSETQ. The CDR3 spells CASSWGDRDSQETQYF. As DNA, the CDR3 is TGCGCCAGCAGCTGGGGGGACAGGGATTCCCAAGAGACCCAGTACTTC.

This clone appeared a single time. The chain couples TRBV27 to TRBJ2-7, with D perhaps TRBD1 (6 bases). Trimming took 6 bases from V and 0 from J, leaving 18 bases between them. Germline CDR1 MNHEY, CDR2 SMNVEV (reference sequence). There are 16 residues in the CDR3. In DNA form, the CDR3 reads TGTGCCAGCAGACGTCAGGGACATATGAGCTCCTACGAGCAGTACTTC. This codes for CASRRQGHMSSYEQYF.

The rearrangement joins TRBV4-2 to TRBJ2-7, with D possibly being TRBD1 (7 bases). The CDR3 contains 15 residues. Between the trimmed V and J ends, which lost 4 bases and 6 bases, there was a span of 19 bases. Germline-derived CDR1 and CDR2 are LGHNA and YNFKEQ. CDR3 DNA sequence: TGTGCCAGCAGCCCAGCAGGGGGGCAGGCTCGCGAGCAGTACTTC. Its translation is CASSPAGGQAREQYF.

The chain combines TRBV10-3 with TRBJ1-1; D gene uncertain. This CDR3 region has 13 residues. Germline V CDR1 and CDR2: ENHRY, SYGVKD. V was clipped by 2 bases and J by 10 bases, with 14 bases between them. CDR3 coding DNA: TGTGCCATCAGTGAGCCCTGGTACCGCGTAGCTTTCTTT. It is translated as CAISEPWYRVAFF.

Notes on this clone: This CDR3 is also generated by other DNA sequences in the sample. This chain connects TRBV6-5 to TRBJ1-1; TRBD1 might be the D (5 bases). V dropped 2 bases and J dropped 3 bases, with 10 bases sitting between them. The CDR3 contains 14 residues. Germline V lookup: CDR1 MNHEY, CDR2 SVGAGI. DNA of the CDR3: TGTGCCAGCAGTTACGGGCAGGGTGACACTGAAGCTTTCTTT. Residues: CASSYGQGDTEAFF.

The chain is built from TRBV2 and TRBJ1-4; D might be TRBD1 (5 bases). This CDR3 has 15 amino acids. Germline values: CDR1 SNHLY, CDR2 FYNNEI. The V gene lost 5 bases and the J gene lost 0 bases, with 10 bases spanning the gap. The CDR3 nucleotides are TGTGCCAGCAGTCGACAGTCCACAACTAATGAAAAACTGTTTTTT. This translates into CASSRQSTTNEKLFF.

Written as DNA, the CDR3 is TGCGCCAGCAGCTTGGTGACTGGGAACACTGAAGCTTTCTTT. Translating gives CASSLVTGNTEAFF. The chain is built from TRBV5-1 and TRBJ1-1; D gene ambiguous. V lost 0 bases, J lost 1 base, and 7 bases lay in between. The length of the CDR3 is 14 residues. Germline CDR1 and CDR2: SGHRS and YFSETQ.

This clone has only a few counts. The J gene is TRBJ1-1, the V gene TRBV2, with TRBD1 as a possible D gene (6 bases). V was clipped by 0 bases and J by 1 base, with 9 bases between them. CDR3 length equals 15 residues. CDR1 SNHLY and CDR2 FYNNEI come from the germline V gene. CDR3 protein: CASSEAQGRNTEAFF. DNA for the CDR3: TGTGCCAGCAGTGAAGCCCAGGGGCGGAACACTGAAGCTTTCTTT.

The rearrangement links TRBV2 to TRBJ1-5; 11 positions agree with TRBD1. The junction had 14 bases not matched to a gene; V was cut back by 8 bases and J by 2 bases. CDR1 SNHLY and CDR2 FYNNEI come from the germline V gene. The CDR3 runs 18 residues. CDR3 sequence (DNA): TGTGCCAGCGGAGGACCGGGACAGGGGGTATTTGGCAATCAGCCCCAGCATTTT. This gives the protein CASGGPGQGVFGNQPQHF.

The gene calls are TRBV29-1 and TRBJ2-1; 8 bases are a match to TRBD2. J gave up 9 bases and V 2 bases, and 6 bases lay outside the gene matches. Looked up from germline, CDR1 is SQVTM and CDR2 is ANQGSEA. This CDR3 comprises 13 residues. CDR3 sequence (DNA): TGCAGCGTTGAATCCGGGGGGGGCCGTGAGCAGTTCTTC. This translates into CSVESGGGREQFF.

About this clone: A read error may produce the germline difference seen at one junction end. The chain carries TRBV10-1 and TRBJ2-3, with unresolved D. This CDR3 is 11 amino acids long. CDR1 and CDR2 (germline): WNHNN, SYGVQD (reference sequence). CDR3 loop: CASSEVVTDCF. Here the CDR3 DNA reads TGCGCCAGCAGTGAGGTCGTCACTGACTGTTTT.

The chain joins TRBV23-1 to TRBJ1-2, with 8 bases fitting TRBD1. TRBV23-1 is annotated as an ORF whose role is uncertain. V gave up 2 bases and J gave up 7 bases; unmatched junction bases: 15. The CDR3 is made up of 17 amino acids. CDR3 residues: CASSQISGRTGRTGYTF. CDR3 DNA: TGCGCCAGCAGTCAAATCTCCGGCAGGACAGGGCGTACTGGCTACACCTTC.